One sample yielded the 13 T cell receptor beta chains listed below, sequenced in a study of PD-L1 blockade in urothelial cancer. Some clones are missing from TCRdb's copy, which holds only in-frame ones; the method was immunoSEQ multiplex PCR. The sample lists around 53,000 clones, under 90% occurring once. The sequenced sample was PBMCs, obtained around atezolizumab (anti-PD-L1) treatment. The receptors were gathered from a man in his forties with urothelial cancer.

V and J are TRBV2 and TRBJ1-3; 9 nucleotides match TRBD1. Per germline, CDR1 SNHLY and CDR2 FYNNEI. CDR3 length equals 17 residues. The CDR3 reads CKNPGTGSGFRGNTIYF. CDR3 DNA: TGTAAGAATCCAGGGACAGGGAGTGGATTTAGGGGAAACACCATATATTTT.

V usage is TRBV5-6 and J usage is TRBJ2-5, with 10 nucleotides matching TRBD1. CDR1 and CDR2 (germline): SGHDT, YYEEEE. The CDR3 runs to 15 residues. The V and J ends lost 4 bases and 6 bases, in that order; junction bases with no gene match: 9. The CDR3 reads CASSLTGGPNQTQYF. DNA of the CDR3: TGTGCCAGCAGCCTGACAGGGGGCCCAAACCAGACCCAGTACTTC.

The chain combines TRBV6-5 with TRBJ1-6; possible D gene TRBD1, 6 bases. The V and J ends lost 4 bases and 5 bases respectively, with 12 bases between them. The CDR3 totals 15 residues. Germline loops: CDR1 MNHEY, CDR2 SVGAGI. The CDR3 DNA sequence: TGTGCCAGCAGTTCCGACAGGCTCAATAATTCACCCCTCCACTTT. Protein product: CASSSDRLNNSPLHF.

The chain joins TRBV19 to TRBJ2-3, with 9 nucleotides matching TRBD1. V lost 6 bases to trimming and J lost 6 bases; unmatched junction nucleotides: 4. Germline V gene data show CDR1 as LNHDA and CDR2 as SQIVND (reference sequence). The CDR3 contains 13 residues. The CDR3 here is CASRSTGGDTQYF. CDR3 DNA sequence: TGTGCCAGTAGATCGACAGGGGGGGATACGCAGTATTTT.

V usage is TRBV5-3 and J usage is TRBJ2-5; D is undetermined. TRBV5-3 is an ORF for which the function is uncertain. Trimming left V 3 bases short and J 0 bases short, with 12 bases between. CDR3 length equals 15 residues. The CDR3 sequence is CARSYKRRDQETQYF. Written as DNA, the CDR3 is TGTGCCAGAAGCTACAAGCGACGGGACCAAGAGACCCAGTACTTC.

The chain couples TRBV7-6 to TRBJ1-4; D gene uncertain. The germline gives CDR1 SGHVS, CDR2 FNYEAQ. Trimming left V 1 base short and J 5 bases short, with 11 bases between. The CDR3 loop spans 15 amino acids. DNA of the CDR3: TGTGCCAGCAGCTTAGTAACAGATCACAATGAAAAACTGTTTTTT. Protein: CASSLVTDHNEKLFF.

V and J are TRBV28 and TRBJ1-5, with D perhaps TRBD1 (6 bases). The CDR3 is made up of 16 amino acids. Germline V gene lookup returns CDR1 MDHEN and CDR2 SYDVKM. The germline V and J ends were trimmed by 5 bases and 2 bases, with 16 bases remaining between them. The CDR3 nucleotides are TGTGCCAGCAGTGCCTCTCTTACAGGGCGCAATCAGCCCCAGCATTTT. The encoded protein is CASSASLTGRNQPQHF.

The rearrangement uses TRBV6-5 and TRBJ1-1; maybe TRBD1 (5 bases). Trimming removed 6 bases from V and 5 bases from J, with 19 bases in between. From germline, CDR1 is MNHEY and CDR2 SVGAGI. The CDR3 contains 15 residues. CDR3 amino acids: CASSQAGGGGTEAFF. Written as DNA, the CDR3 is TGTGCCAGCAGCCAAGCGGGGGGTGGAGGGACTGAAGCTTTCTTT.

The genes are TRBV7-9 and TRBJ2-7; a weak D match, TRBD2 (6 bases). V lost 5 bases, J lost 2 bases, and 10 bases lay in between. In germline, CDR1 is SEHNR, CDR2 FQNEAQ (reference sequence). The CDR3 has 13 residues. CDR3 DNA sequence: TGTGCCAGCAGCCGGGACTCGACCTACGAGCAGTACTTC. As protein: CASSRDSTYEQYF.

The chain has TRBV7-3 and TRBJ2-1; possibly TRBD2 for D (6 bases). The germline V gene encodes CDR1 SGHTA and CDR2 FQGTGA. Trimming left V 2 bases short and J 4 bases short, with 12 bases between. This CDR3 is built from 15 residues. In DNA, the CDR3 is TGTGCCAGCAGCTTATGGGGGGTTGATTACAATGAGCAGTTCTTC. The encoded protein is CASSLWGVDYNEQFF.

This clone was counted a few times. The chain carries TRBV14 and TRBJ1-1; D is undetermined. From germline, CDR1 is SGHDN and CDR2 FVKESK. The CDR3 runs 14 residues. Trimming removed 0 bases from V and 1 base from J, with 6 bases in between. CDR3 loop: CASSQETRNTEAFF. The CDR3 region has the DNA TGTGCCAGCAGCCAAGAAACGCGGAACACTGAAGCTTTCTTT.

The V gene is TRBV27, the J gene TRBJ2-1, with 7 bases fitting TRBD2. The trim removed 6 bases at V and 4 bases at J, leaving 6 bases unmatched. This CDR3 comprises 14 residues. Germline CDR1 MNHEY, CDR2 SMNVEV (reference sequence). CDR3 coding DNA: TGTGCCAGCAGAAAGGGACTATTATACAATGAGCAGTTCTTC. It specifies CASRKGLLYNEQFF.

This clone was recorded a few times. The chain is built from TRBV11-2 and TRBJ2-5, with 9 bases matching TRBD2. The germline gives CDR1 SGHAT, CDR2 FQNNGV. The CDR3 covers 16 residues. V lost 5 bases, J lost 5 bases, and 12 bases stayed unmatched. The CDR3 DNA reads as TGTGCCAGCAGCCAACGCATAGCGGGAGTCGCGGAGACCCAGTACTTC. It translates to CASSQRIAGVAETQYF.